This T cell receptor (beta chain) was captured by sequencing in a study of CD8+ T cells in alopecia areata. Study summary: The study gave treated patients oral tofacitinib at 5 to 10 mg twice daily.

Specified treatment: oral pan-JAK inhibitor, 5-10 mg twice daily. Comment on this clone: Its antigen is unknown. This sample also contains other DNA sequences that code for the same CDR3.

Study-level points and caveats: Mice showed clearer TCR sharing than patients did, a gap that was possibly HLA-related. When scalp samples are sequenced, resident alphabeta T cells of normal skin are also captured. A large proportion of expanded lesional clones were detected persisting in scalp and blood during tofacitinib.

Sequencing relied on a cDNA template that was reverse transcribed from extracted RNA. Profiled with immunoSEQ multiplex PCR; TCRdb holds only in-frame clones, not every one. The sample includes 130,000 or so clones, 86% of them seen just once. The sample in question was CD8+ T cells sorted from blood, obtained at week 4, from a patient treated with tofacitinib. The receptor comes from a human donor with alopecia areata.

CDR3 nucleotides: TGTGCCAGCAGCCCGTTATCCGGGGAGCTGTTTTTT. Translating it yields CASSPLSGELFF. This chain joins TRBV7-9 and TRBJ2-2; no clear D gene. Between the trimmed V and J ends, which lost 5 bases and 6 bases, there was a span of 7 bases. The CDR3 runs 12 residues. Germline CDR1 is SEHNR and CDR2 is FQNEAQ (reference sequence). The entire variable domain, with the rest obtained from reference TRBV7-9 and TRBJ2-2, is as follows: DTGVSQNPRHKITKRGQNVTFRCDPISEHNRLYWYRQTLGQGPEFLTYFQNEAQLEKSRLLSDRFSAERPKGSFSTLEIQRTEQGDSAMYLCASSPLSGELFFGEGSRLTVL.